This TCR beta chain was recovered during a study of T cell repertoires in cytomegalovirus infection. About the study: From public TCR beta signatures came an indication of both CMV infection and matching HLA type. Study outcomes and limitations: Identification of carriers of CMV plus the relevant HLA was performed using cumulative public TCR beta family frequency. HLA-C-restricted CMV clonotypes gave the most frequent clonotype in two of eight donors.

Germline CDR1 MDHEN, CDR2 SYDVKM. Trimming cost V 5 bases and J 11 bases, with 24 bases left between them. CDR3 length: 15 residues. TCRdb passed the reads through MiXCR, listing each CDR3 protein once. The table includes 100,000 to 150,000 distinct CDR3 sequences, more than 20% detected once. As concerns this clonotype: No antigen is known for it.

V gene TRBV28 combines with J gene TRBJ1-1; possibly TRBD1 for D (5 bases). The sequence derives from a human donor in good health (CMV status not recorded). Some clones in this sample may be carry-over from other donors' samples. The sample comprised PBMCs, sequenced either directly or after in vitro stimulation (not recorded which). The CDR3 protein is CASSRDGLGHIRAFF. The DNA for the CDR3 is TGTGCCAGCAGTCGGGACGGTCTTGGTCATATCCGCGCTTTCTTT.